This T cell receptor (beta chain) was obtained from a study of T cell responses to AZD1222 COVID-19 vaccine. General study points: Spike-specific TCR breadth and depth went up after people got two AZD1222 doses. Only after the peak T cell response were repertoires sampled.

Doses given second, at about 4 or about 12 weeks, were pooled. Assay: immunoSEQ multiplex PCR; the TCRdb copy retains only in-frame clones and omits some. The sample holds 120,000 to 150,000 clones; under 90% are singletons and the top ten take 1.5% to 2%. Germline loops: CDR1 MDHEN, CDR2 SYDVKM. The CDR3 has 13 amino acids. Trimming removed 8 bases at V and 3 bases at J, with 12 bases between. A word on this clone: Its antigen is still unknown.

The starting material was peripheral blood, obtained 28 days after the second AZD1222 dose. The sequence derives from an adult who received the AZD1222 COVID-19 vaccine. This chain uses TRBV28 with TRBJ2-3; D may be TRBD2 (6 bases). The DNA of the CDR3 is TGTGCCAGCTGGGACGCGGGAACAGATACGCAGTATTTT. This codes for CASWDAGTDTQYF.